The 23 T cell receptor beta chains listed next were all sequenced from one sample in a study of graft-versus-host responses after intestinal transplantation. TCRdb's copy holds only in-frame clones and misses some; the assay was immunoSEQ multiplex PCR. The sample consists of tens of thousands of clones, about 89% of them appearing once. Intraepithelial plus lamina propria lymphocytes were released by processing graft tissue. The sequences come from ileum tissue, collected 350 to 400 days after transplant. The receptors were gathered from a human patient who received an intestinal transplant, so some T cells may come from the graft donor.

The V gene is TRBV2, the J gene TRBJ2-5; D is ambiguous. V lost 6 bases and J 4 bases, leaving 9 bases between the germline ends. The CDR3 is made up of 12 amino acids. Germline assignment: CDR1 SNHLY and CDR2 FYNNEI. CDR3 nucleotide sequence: TGTGCCAGCAGGGGGATGGGAGAGACCCAGTACTTC. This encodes CASRGMGETQYF.

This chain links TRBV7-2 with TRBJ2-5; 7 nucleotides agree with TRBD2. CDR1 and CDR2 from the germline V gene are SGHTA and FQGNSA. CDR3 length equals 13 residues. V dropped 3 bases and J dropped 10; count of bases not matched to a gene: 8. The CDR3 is CASSLRIRGDQYF. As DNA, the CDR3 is TGTGCCAGCAGCTTGAGGATACGGGGGGACCAGTACTTC.

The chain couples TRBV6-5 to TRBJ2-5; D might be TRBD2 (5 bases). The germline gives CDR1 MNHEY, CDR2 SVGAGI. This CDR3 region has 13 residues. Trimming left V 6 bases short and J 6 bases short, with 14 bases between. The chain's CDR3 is CASRPDSRKTQYF. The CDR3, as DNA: TGTGCCAGCAGACCGGACTCGCGGAAGACCCAGTACTTC.

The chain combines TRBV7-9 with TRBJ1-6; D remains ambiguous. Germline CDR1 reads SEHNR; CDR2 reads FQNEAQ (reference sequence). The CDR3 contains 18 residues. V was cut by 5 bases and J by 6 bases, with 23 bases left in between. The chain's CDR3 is CASSDWVGSMKGNSPLHF. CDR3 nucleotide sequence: TGTGCCAGCAGCGACTGGGTAGGCAGTATGAAGGGTAATTCACCCCTCCACTTT.

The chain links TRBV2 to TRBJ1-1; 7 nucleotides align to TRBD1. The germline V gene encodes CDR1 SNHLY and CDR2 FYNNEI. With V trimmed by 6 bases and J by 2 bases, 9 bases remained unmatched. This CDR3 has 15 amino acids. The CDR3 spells CASSPTGTVNTEAFF. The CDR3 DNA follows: TGTGCCAGCAGCCCCACCGGGACAGTAAACACTGAAGCTTTCTTT.

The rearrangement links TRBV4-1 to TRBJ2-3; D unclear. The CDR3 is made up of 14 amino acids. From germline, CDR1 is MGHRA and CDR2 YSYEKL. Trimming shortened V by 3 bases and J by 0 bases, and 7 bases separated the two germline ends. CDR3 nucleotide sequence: TGCGCCAGCAGCCAGGCCGATAGCACAGATACGCAGTATTTT. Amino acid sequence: CASSQADSTDTQYF.

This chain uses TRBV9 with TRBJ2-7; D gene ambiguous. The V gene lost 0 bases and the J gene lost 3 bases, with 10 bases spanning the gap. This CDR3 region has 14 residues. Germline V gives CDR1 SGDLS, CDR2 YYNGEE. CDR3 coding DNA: TGTGCCAGCAGCGTAGGGGTCGGCGGCTACGAGCAGTACTTC. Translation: CASSVGVGGYEQYF.

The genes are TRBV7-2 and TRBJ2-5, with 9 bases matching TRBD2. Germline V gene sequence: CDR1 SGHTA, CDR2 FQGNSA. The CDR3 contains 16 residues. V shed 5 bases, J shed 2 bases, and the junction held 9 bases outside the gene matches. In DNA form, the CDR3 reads TGTGCCAGCAGCCAAGGGCGGGGGGGCTCACAAGAGACCCAGTACTTC. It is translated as CASSQGRGGSQETQYF.

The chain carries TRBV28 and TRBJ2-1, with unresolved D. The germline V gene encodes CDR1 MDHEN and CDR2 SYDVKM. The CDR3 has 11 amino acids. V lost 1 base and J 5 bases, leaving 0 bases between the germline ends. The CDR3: CASSLYNEQFF. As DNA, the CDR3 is TGTGCCAGCAGTTTATACAATGAGCAGTTCTTC.

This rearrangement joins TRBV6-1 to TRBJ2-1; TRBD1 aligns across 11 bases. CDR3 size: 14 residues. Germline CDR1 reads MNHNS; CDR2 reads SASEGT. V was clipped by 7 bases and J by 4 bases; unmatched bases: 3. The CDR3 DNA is TGTGCCAGCAACGGACAGGGGGCTTACAATGAGCAGTTCTTC. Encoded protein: CASNGQGAYNEQFF.

The CDR3: CASSIAGAGEQYF. CDR3 sequence (DNA): TGTGCCAGCAGCATAGCGGGAGCGGGGGAGCAGTACTTC. V and J are TRBV2 and TRBJ2-7, with 9 bases identical to TRBD2. This CDR3 is built from 13 residues. After removal of 6 bases from V and 7 bases from J, the junction contained 7 bases not matched to a gene. Per germline, CDR1 SNHLY and CDR2 FYNNEI.

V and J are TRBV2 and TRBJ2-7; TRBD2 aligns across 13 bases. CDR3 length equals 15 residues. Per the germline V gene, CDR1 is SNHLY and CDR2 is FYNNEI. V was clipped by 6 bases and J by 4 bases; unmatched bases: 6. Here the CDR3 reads CASRKPGLAGYEQYF. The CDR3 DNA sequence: TGTGCCAGCAGGAAACCGGGACTAGCGGGATACGAGCAGTACTTC.

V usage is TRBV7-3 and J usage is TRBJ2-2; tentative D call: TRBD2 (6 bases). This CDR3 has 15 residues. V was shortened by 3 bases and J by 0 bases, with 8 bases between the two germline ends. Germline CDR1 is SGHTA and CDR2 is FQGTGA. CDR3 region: CASSLSSANTGELFF. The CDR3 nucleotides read TGTGCCAGCAGCTTGTCTAGCGCGAACACCGGGGAGCTGTTTTTT.

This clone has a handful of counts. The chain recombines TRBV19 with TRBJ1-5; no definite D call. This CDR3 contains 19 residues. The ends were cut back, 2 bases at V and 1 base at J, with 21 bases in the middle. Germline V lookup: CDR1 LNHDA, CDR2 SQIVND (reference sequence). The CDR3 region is CASSIREGFHTGSNQPQHF. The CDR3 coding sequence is TGTGCCAGTAGTATAAGGGAGGGCTTTCATACGGGGAGCAATCAGCCCCAGCATTTT.

Here the CDR3 DNA reads TGTGCCAGCAGTTCGGCAGGCTACAATGAGCAGTTCTTC. Residues: CASSSAGYNEQFF. The V call is TRBV28, the J call TRBJ2-1, with D unresolved. The CDR3 runs 13 residues. The germline CDR1 and CDR2 sequences are MDHEN and SYDVKM. Trimming took 4 bases from V and 3 from J, leaving 7 bases between them.

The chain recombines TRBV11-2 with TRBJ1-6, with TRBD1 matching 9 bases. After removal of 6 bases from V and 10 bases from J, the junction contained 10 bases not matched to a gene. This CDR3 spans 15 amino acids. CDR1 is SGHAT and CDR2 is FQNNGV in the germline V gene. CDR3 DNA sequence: TGTGCCAGCAGTTCCGCCGGGACAGGGATCTCACCCCTCCACTTT. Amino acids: CASSSAGTGISPLHF. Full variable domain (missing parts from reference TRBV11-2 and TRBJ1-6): EAGVAQSPRYKIIEKRQSVAFWCNPISGHATLYWYQQILGQGPKLLIQFQNNGVVDDSQLPKDRFSAERLKGVDSTLKIQPAKLEDSAVYLCASSSAGTGISPLHFGNGTRLTVT.

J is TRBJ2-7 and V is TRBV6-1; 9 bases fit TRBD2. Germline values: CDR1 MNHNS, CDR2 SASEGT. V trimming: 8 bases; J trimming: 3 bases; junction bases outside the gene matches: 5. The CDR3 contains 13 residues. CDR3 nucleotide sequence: TGTGCCAGCCTTGGTAGCGGGAGCTACGAGCAGTACTTC. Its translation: CASLGSGSYEQYF.

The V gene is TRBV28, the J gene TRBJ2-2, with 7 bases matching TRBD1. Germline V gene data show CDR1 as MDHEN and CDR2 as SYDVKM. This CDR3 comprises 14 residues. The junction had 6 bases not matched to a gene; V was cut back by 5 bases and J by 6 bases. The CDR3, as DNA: TGTGCCAGCAGTCCAGACAGGGAATCCGGGGAGCTGTTTTTT. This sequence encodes CASSPDRESGELFF.

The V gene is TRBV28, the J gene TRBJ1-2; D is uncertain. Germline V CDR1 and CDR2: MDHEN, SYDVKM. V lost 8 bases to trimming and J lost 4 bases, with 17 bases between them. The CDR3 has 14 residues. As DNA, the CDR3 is TGTGCCAGCCAAAGGGCAGGACGAGTCTATGGCTACACCTTC. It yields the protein CASQRAGRVYGYTF.

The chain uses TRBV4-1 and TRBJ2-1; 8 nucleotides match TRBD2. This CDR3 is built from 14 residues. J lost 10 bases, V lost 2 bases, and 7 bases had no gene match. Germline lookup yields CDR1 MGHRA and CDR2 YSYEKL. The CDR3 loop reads CASSQPGLDLEQFF. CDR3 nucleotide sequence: TGCGCCAGCAGCCAACCGGGACTAGACTTAGAGCAGTTCTTC.

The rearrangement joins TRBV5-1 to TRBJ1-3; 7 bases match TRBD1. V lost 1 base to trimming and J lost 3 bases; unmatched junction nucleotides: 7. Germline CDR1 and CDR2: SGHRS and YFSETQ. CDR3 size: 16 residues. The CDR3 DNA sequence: TGCGCCAGCAGCTTGAAACCCGACAGGGTTGGAAACACCATATATTTT. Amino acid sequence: CASSLKPDRVGNTIYF.

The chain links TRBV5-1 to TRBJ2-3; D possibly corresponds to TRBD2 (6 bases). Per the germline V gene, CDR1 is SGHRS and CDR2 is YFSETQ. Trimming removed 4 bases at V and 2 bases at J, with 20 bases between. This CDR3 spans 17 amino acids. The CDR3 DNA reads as TGCGCCAGCAGCCGAGGTACCGGGACTTTTTCCACAGATACGCAGTATTTT. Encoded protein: CASSRGTGTFSTDTQYF.

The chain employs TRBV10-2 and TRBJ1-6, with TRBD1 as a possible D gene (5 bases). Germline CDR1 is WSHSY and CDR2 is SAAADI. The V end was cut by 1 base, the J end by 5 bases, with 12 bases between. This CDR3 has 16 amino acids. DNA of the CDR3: TGCGCCAGCAGTGAGTTTTGGGACGAGGATAATTCACCCCTCCACTTT. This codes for CASSEFWDEDNSPLHF.